This paragraph covers one TCR beta chain sequence. The antigen is not known. TCRdb independently ran MiXCR on the 5' RACE reads; one entry per CDR3 protein. The data hold roughly 300,000 distinct CDR3 sequences, with 7% to 9% observed a single time. The data were taken from a study of CD8 T cells in ankylosing spondylitis. General study points: Ankylosing spondylitis blood appeared to be characterized by a TCR beta motif of fewer than ten highly homologous variants.

The CDR3 loop spans 16 amino acids. V lost 0 bases to trimming and J lost 2 bases, with 11 bases between them. Germline V CDR1 and CDR2: MNHEY, SVGAGI. Sequencing was performed on blood, either unsorted or a sorted T cell fraction (not recorded which). The rearrangement links TRBV6-5 to TRBJ2-1, with TRBD2 as a possible D gene (6 bases). The clonotype comes from a male donor with ankylosing spondylitis. The CDR3 protein is CASSYSKGGTYNEQFF. The DNA for the CDR3 is TGTGCCAGCAGTTACTCGAAGGGCGGGACCTACAATGAGCAGTTCTTC.